A single T cell receptor beta chain is shown here with its context. This clonotype occurred many times. The target of this receptor is not known. The input lacks base qualities; no much larger clone sits a single base away. This sample is part of a study of human T cells and chemical hapten exposure (dated by TCRdb to the early 2020s). With regard to the full study: For sensitization, 2% DPC in acetone was applied to a roughly 2 cm by roughly 2 cm area of upper inner arm skin. Patients additionally received weekly therapeutic DPC doses to the scalp throughout the approximately 24-week study period. Patch testing on the upper back used Finn chambers containing 0.01% DPC, with scoring done after 6 days according to International Contact Dermatitis Research Group standards. Most of the patients in the cohort were female, and the cohort covered alopecia areata with under or over 50% scalp involvement, alopecia totalis and alopecia universalis. The libraries were sequenced as a pool, and the TCR yield per sample differed mostly because of small variations in library volumes within the pool. This study followed changes in the peripheral blood TCR repertoire in vivo during primary and secondary sensitization of alopecia patients to the hapten diphenylcyclopropenone (DPC). Blood samples were taken from patients before sensitization (week 0) and at 2, 6 and about 24 weeks after DPC sensitization. Approximately 28 alopecia patients provided blood for TCR sequencing at one to four time points (pre-sensitization, 2, 6 and 24 weeks). Summary of the overall study and its limitations: The number of TCRs above 1 in 1000 frequency did not change with DPC sensitization; there was no evidence of global repertoire structure alterations. Compared with pre-sensitization or healthy control sets, expanded TCRs formed significantly more large CDR3 similarity clusters, which is consistent with antigen-driven responses. Patch test score was positively correlated with the number of PT1 expanded TCRs, with significance at thresholds 8, 16 and 32 but not at 4. Because all patients had alopecia, a presumed autoimmune disease, the immune response of the patients might differ from that of healthy individuals. After repeated subsampling, changes were observed in the strength of the expansion versus patch-test correlation and in the threshold at which the correlation became significant.

For CDR1 and CDR2, the germline V gene (reference sequence) lists DFQATT and SNEGSKA. V trim: 6 bases; J trim: 5 bases; unmatched bases: 7. Spanning cysteine to phenylalanine, the CDR3 consists of 14 amino acids. Only the CDR3 DNA is retained, 42 bases long and in frame from the first base. Receptor amplification or capture employed RACE. TCRdb names NextSeq 500 as the instrument used. Library preparation attached unique molecular identifiers to individual cDNA molecules for quantitative, reproducible TCR counting. Each blood RNA sample was used to sequence both TCR alpha and TCR beta chains. As for the original processing: Samples had a median of roughly 91,000 TCRs, with a range from about 23,224 to 700,000. The Decombinator software suite was used to annotate V, J and CDR3 in the TCR reads. For the PS versus PT1 abundance plots, all samples were subsampled to the same number of TCRs (28,000). TCRs were defined as expanded if absent before sensitization and observed at least eight times at the 2-week time point. TCRdb passed the public sequencing reads through fastp at Q25 and MiXCR, retaining productive beta sequences. When rows share a CDR3 protein, they turn into one entry using the most common DNA and genes. The authors' filters were not applied to this entry. A total of around 360,000 distinct CDR3 sequences appear in this sample, about 6% of them only once. Under 7% of the sample lies in the top ten.

The sample's time point label is to be understood as: patch test 2, 6 weeks after DPC sensitization. The sample's treatment or condition label, decoded: therapeutic diphenylcyclopropenone sensitization with weekly scalp DPC. Blood at each patch-test visit was drawn before the patch test was applied. To be eligible, patients had to be aged 18 to 70, diagnosed with alopecia and judged suitable for DPC therapy, while pregnant patients were excluded. Total RNA was isolated from unfractionated whole blood collected in Tempus Blood RNA tubes. The receptor chain draws on TRBV20-1 and TRBJ2-5, with 12 bases aligning to TRBD2. The clonotype comes from a woman under 30 with alopecia areata. Some clones in this sample may be carry-over from other donors' samples. The source was whole blood, collected in connection with sensitization to the hapten diphenylcyclopropenone (DPC). The nucleotide sequence is TGCAGTGCCCCGACTAGCGGGGGCGCGGAGACCCAGTACTTC. This encodes CSAPTSGGAETQYF.